This T cell receptor beta chain was identified in a study of identical twins. Comments on this clonotype: Its cognate antigen is unknown.

The donor group consisted entirely of healthy Caucasians. Template switching added a universal primer site; cDNA carried unique molecular identifiers. TCRdb re-called the 5' RACE reads with MiXCR, one entry per CDR3 protein. The top ten clones hold approximately 4.3% of a sample with roughly 750,000 distinct CDR3 sequences, over 20% of them seen once. The CDR3 has 15 amino acids. Whole-study results and caveats: Models underestimated out-of-frame TCR alpha sharing in monozygotic twins.

Another study also made use of these data, one on T cells expressing NK-cell markers. From that report: Anti-gamma-delta TCR antibody use in several experiments restricted sorting to alpha-beta TCR T cells.

The receptor's source is a woman aged 18-35 years in good health. The chain recombines TRBV21-1 with TRBJ1-2; the D call TRBD1 from the table was never checked on the DNA. TRBV21-1 is a recognized pseudogene. Material for sequencing was PBMCs. This CDR3 is CASSIDPGHHHGYTF. In DNA, the CDR3 is TGTGCCAGCAGCATCGATCCGGGACATCACCATGGCTACACCTTC.